This T cell receptor (beta chain) was observed in a study of a mutant IDH1 vaccine in newly diagnosed glioma. Libraries were prepared by immunoSEQ multiplex PCR; TCRdb keeps only in-frame clonotypes and omits some of them. The sample contains about 46,000 clones, roughly 88% of which appear only once. Time point denoted: baseline, week 1 (first vaccination visit). Regarding treatment: pre-vaccination baseline after standard-of-care therapy. This specimen consisted of PBMCs, obtained from a glioma patient treated with radiotherapy, temozolomide or both. The clonotype comes from a man aged 40-55 years with glioma.

The CDR3 DNA follows: TGTGCCAGCAGCAATGGTACAGGGTCCAACGAGCAGTACTTC. This encodes CASSNGTGSNEQYF. The rearrangement joins TRBV21-1 to TRBJ2-7; TRBD1 reflects the table's D call only, with no check against the DNA. TRBV21-1 is noted as a pseudogene. This CDR3 contains 14 residues.